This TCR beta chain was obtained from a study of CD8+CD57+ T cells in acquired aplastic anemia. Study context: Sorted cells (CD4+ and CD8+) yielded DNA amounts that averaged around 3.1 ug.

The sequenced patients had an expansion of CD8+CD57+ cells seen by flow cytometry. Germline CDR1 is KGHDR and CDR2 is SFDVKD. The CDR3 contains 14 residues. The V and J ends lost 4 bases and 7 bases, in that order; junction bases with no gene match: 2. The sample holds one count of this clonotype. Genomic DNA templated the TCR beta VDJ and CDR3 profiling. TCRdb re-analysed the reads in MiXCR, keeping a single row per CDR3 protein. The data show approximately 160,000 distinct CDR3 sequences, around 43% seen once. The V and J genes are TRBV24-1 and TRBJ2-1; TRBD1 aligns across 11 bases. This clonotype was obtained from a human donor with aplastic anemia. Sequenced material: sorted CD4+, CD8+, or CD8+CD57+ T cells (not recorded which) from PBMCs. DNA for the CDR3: TGTGCCACCAGTGAGAGGGACAGGGGGAATGAGCAGTTCTTC. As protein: CATSERDRGNEQFF.